The clone carrying this T cell receptor (beta chain) was observed at least ten times. This sample is drawn from a study of Graves' ophthalmopathy and Graves' hyperthyroidism. Background on the study: Peripheral blood sampling preceded any treatment and occurred at initial diagnosis.

RNA transcripts were the template, and TCR beta CDR3 regions were amplified from them. HTBI primers primed a first-round RT-PCR, and a second-round multiplex PCR followed. From the multiplex PCR reads, TCRdb called clonotypes with MiXCR, one entry per CDR3 protein. The sample lists about 370,000 distinct CDR3 sequences; about 18% were seen once. The sequenced sample was peripheral blood. This sequence was found in an adult woman with stable Graves' hyperthyroidism.

The CDR3 coding sequence is TGTGCCTCCAGAGGAGGGGGCGGTTCAGCTTTCTTT. Its translation is CASRGGGGSAFF. This chain joins TRBV19 and TRBJ1-1; 7 nucleotides align to TRBD1. With 11 bases clipped from V and 10 bases from J, the junction kept 13 bases outside the gene matches. The length of the CDR3 is 12 residues. Germline V gives CDR1 LNHDA, CDR2 SQIVND (reference sequence).